The 25 T cell receptor beta chains presented below share a single source sample, sequenced in a study of blood T cells in healthy people across ages. A second about 6 to 12 cycle PCR used barcoded and J-beta primers. MiXCR was run by TCRdb on the 5' RACE reads, yielding one entry per CDR3 protein. Of 600,000 to 850,000 distinct CDR3 sequences in the sample, roughly 25% were seen once. These data are also associated with another study on T cells of mothers and their children.

The sample taken for sequencing was blood. Receptors originate from a boy under 18 in good health.

The chain combines TRBV28 with TRBJ2-7, with D possibly being TRBD2 (5 bases). CDR1 and CDR2 from the germline V gene are MDHEN and SYDVKM. Trimming took off 3 bases at V and 6 bases at J, with 21 bases between the two ends. The CDR3 is 16 residues long. DNA of the CDR3: TGTGCCAGCAGTTTCCCCCTTGGGAGAGCCGGTGGCGAGCAGTACTTC. The encoded protein is CASSFPLGRAGGEQYF.

The chain links TRBV19 to TRBJ2-5; D could derive from TRBD1 or TRBD2 (5 bases each). The end of the DNA fits TRBJ2-7 better, so the J call may be wrong. CDR1 and CDR2 from the germline V gene are LNHDA and SQIVND (reference sequence). The CDR3 spans 13 residues. The CDR3 reads CASSIWGTHEQYF. For the CDR3, the DNA is TGTGCCAGTAGTATATGGGGGACCCACGAGCAGTACTTC.

The rearrangement links TRBV19 to TRBJ1-1; D call uncertain. Looked up from germline, CDR1 is LNHDA and CDR2 is SQIVND (reference sequence). The V gene lost 3 bases and the J gene lost 0 bases, with 2 bases spanning the gap. The CDR3 is made up of 12 amino acids. DNA for the CDR3: TGTGCCAGTAGTATTCTGAACACTGAAGCTTTCTTT. This translates into CASSILNTEAFF.

This chain joins TRBV7-3 and TRBJ2-2; D is unresolved. Germline V gene lookup returns CDR1 SGHTA and CDR2 FQGTGA. Trimming removed 5 bases at V and 0 bases at J, with 13 bases between. The CDR3 loop spans 16 amino acids. The CDR3 spells CASSPLRATNTGELFF. The CDR3 region has the DNA TGTGCCAGCAGCCCACTCCGAGCTACGAACACCGGGGAGCTGTTTTTT.

The chain has TRBV12-3 or TRBV12-4 and TRBJ2-6; D possibly uses TRBD1 or TRBD2 (5 bases each). This CDR3 comprises 19 residues. V gave up 5 bases and J gave up 3 bases, with 23 bases separating them. The CDR3 region is CASSPPPGRGYSGANVLTF. For the CDR3, the DNA is TGTGCCAGCAGTCCACCGCCGGGGCGAGGCTATAGTGGGGCCAACGTCCTGACTTTC.

A word on this clonotype: A read error may produce the germline difference seen at one junction end. The rearrangement joins TRBV12-3 or TRBV12-4 to TRBJ2-2; D gene unclear. The CDR3 has 15 residues. The CDR3 loop is CASSSTAEKAGELFF. CDR3 DNA sequence: TGTGCCAGTAGTTCGACTGCCGAGAAAGCCGGGGAGCTGTTTTTT.

This clonotype was seen more than once but under ten times. CDR3 coding DNA: TGTGCCAGCAGCTTAGGGGCTGACAGACGATCACCCCTCCACTTT. It translates to CASSLGADRRSPLHF. This chain uses TRBV11-2 with TRBJ1-6, with D tentatively TRBD1 (5 bases). V gave up 1 base and J gave up 10 bases, with 14 bases separating them. The CDR3 consists of 15 residues. The germline CDR1 and CDR2 sequences are SGHAT and FQNNGV.

This clonotype was seen more than once but under ten times. V and J are TRBV3-1 and TRBJ2-1, with 7 bases aligning to TRBD2. This CDR3 region has 13 residues. J lost 9 bases, V lost 4 bases, and 6 bases had no gene match. Germline V gene sequence: CDR1 LGHDT, CDR2 YNNKEL (reference sequence). CDR3: CASSLGGDSEQFF. The CDR3 DNA reads as TGTGCCAGCAGCCTGGGGGGGGATTCTGAGCAGTTCTTC.

The CDR3 region has the DNA TGTGCCAGCAGTAAAGGAGGGGGGGAGACCCAGTACTTC. Translation: CASSKGGGETQYF. This chain joins TRBV9 and TRBJ2-5, with D perhaps matching TRBD1 or TRBD2 (6 bases each). The V gene lost 5 bases and the J gene lost 5 bases, with 13 bases spanning the gap. This CDR3 is 13 amino acids long. Per the germline V gene, CDR1 is SGDLS and CDR2 is YYNGEE.

This clonotype was seen more than once but under ten times. The V gene is TRBV10-3, the J gene TRBJ2-7, with D perhaps matching TRBD1 (5 bases). With 2 bases removed from V and 6 bases from J, the gap between germline ends came to 8 bases. The germline CDR1 and CDR2 sequences are ENHRY and SYGVKD. This CDR3 has 12 amino acids. The CDR3 protein is CAISEGQGEQYF. CDR3 in DNA: TGTGCCATCAGTGAGGGTCAGGGCGAGCAGTACTTC.

This chain joins TRBV2 and TRBJ1-4, with D possibly TRBD1 on 6 matching bases. The CDR3 loop spans 14 amino acids. Germline V lookup: CDR1 SNHLY, CDR2 FYNNEI. V gave up 7 bases and J gave up 2 bases, with 11 bases separating them. This chain's CDR3 is CASIYDRTNEKLFF. The CDR3 nucleotides are TGTGCCAGCATTTACGACAGGACTAATGAAAAACTGTTTTTT.

The rearrangement joins TRBV28 to TRBJ2-7, with a possible D match to TRBD1 (5 bases). CDR3 length equals 13 residues. V gave up 10 bases and J gave up 6 bases, with 19 bases separating them. Germline V gene lookup returns CDR1 MDHEN and CDR2 SYDVKM. As DNA, the CDR3 is TGTGCCACCACTATGACAGCTAGGGCCGAGCAGTACTTC. It codes for CATTMTARAEQYF.

This sequence joins TRBV4-1 and TRBJ2-1; D gene ambiguous. V was pared by 0 bases and J by 10 bases, with 10 bases between. This CDR3 spans 13 amino acids. Looked up from germline, CDR1 is MGHRA and CDR2 is YSYEKL. CDR3 in amino acids: CASSQDPRSEQFF. The CDR3 region has the DNA TGCGCCAGCAGCCAAGATCCGCGGAGCGAGCAGTTCTTC.

There are a few counts of this clonotype. The chain has TRBV15 and TRBJ1-4; TRBD1 is a possible D gene (6 bases). CDR3 size: 15 residues. The V and J ends lost 1 base and 2 bases respectively, with 8 bases between them. The germline CDR1 and CDR2 sequences are LNHNV and YYDKDF (reference sequence). CDR3 nucleotides: TGTGCCACCAGCAGAGTGAGGGGGACTAATGAAAAACTGTTTTTT. Its protein is CATSRVRGTNEKLFF.

This clonotype was counted a few times. The chain is built from TRBV6-2 or TRBV6-3 and TRBJ2-1; weak D call: TRBD1 (5 bases). The end of the DNA is better explained by TRBJ2-7, so the J call may be wrong. The CDR3 contains 17 residues. CDR1 and CDR2 from the germline V gene are MNHEY and SVGEGT. Here the CDR3 reads CASSYIQGQGRPREQYF. CDR3 nucleotides: TGTGCCAGCAGTTACATCCAAGGGCAGGGCCGGCCTAGAGAGCAGTACTTC.

V gene TRBV28 combines with J gene TRBJ2-2; D is uncertain. The germline V gene encodes CDR1 MDHEN and CDR2 SYDVKM. V shed 5 bases and J shed 3 bases, with 10 bases lying between them. The CDR3 loop spans 14 amino acids. The CDR3: CASSKPSYTGELFF. The CDR3 coding sequence is TGTGCCAGCAGTAAGCCGAGCTACACCGGGGAGCTGTTTTTT.

The chain links TRBV20-1 to TRBJ1-2, with 7 bases fitting TRBD1. The junction had 9 bases not matched to a gene; V was cut back by 0 bases and J by 5 bases. There are 15 residues in the CDR3. Looked up from germline, CDR1 is DFQATT and CDR2 is SNEGSKA (reference sequence). The CDR3 region is CSARDIARGSYGYTF. The CDR3 DNA sequence: TGCAGTGCTAGAGATATCGCCAGGGGGTCGTATGGCTACACCTTC.

This clonotype was observed many times. This sequence joins TRBV29-1 and TRBJ2-7, with D unclear. This CDR3 is built from 14 residues. CDR1 is SQVTM and CDR2 is ANQGSEA in the germline V gene. The V end was cut by 4 bases, the J end by 1 base, with 14 bases between. In DNA, the CDR3 is TGCAGCGTTGTTCAAAGCGTTTATTCCTACGAGCAGTACTTC. Residues: CSVVQSVYSYEQYF.

This clonotype was detected a few times. The chain carries TRBV28 and TRBJ2-2, with 10 bases lining up with TRBD2. Germline CDR1 MDHEN, CDR2 SYDVKM. The CDR3 extends over 14 amino acids. V gave up 6 bases and J gave up 6 bases; unmatched junction bases: 4. Here the CDR3 reads CASSLSGRAGELFF. Here the CDR3 DNA reads TGTGCCAGCAGCCTCAGCGGGAGGGCCGGGGAGCTGTTTTTT.

This clonotype has more than one count but fewer than ten. This CDR3 is CASSLMWSGGAGGGEQFF. Here the CDR3 DNA reads TGTGCCAGCAGCTTGATGTGGTCAGGCGGAGCGGGGGGTGGAGAGCAGTTCTTC. V is TRBV5-5 and J is TRBJ2-1; 9 nucleotides line up with TRBD2. J lost 10 bases, V lost 1 base, and 18 bases had no gene match. Germline lookup yields CDR1 SGHKS and CDR2 YYEKEE (reference sequence). This CDR3 has 18 residues.

V and J are TRBV21-1 and TRBJ2-5. TRBV21-1 is described as a pseudogene. This CDR3 contains 14 residues. The CDR3 DNA sequence: TGTGCCAGCAGCAAAGTGTACGGCCAAGAGACCCAGTACTTC. It encodes CASSKVYGQETQYF.

The rearrangement links TRBV29-1 to TRBJ2-5; 8 bases are shared with TRBD1. Trimming at V came to 6 bases and at J to 1 base, leaving 10 bases not matched to a gene. The CDR3 covers 15 residues. Per germline, CDR1 SQVTM and CDR2 ANQGSEA. The CDR3 DNA is TGCAGCGTCAACCCTAGAGGGACAGGCCAAGAGACCCAGTACTTC. Translated: CSVNPRGTGQETQYF. The full variable domain, its missing parts supplied by reference TRBV29-1 and TRBJ2-5, is SAVISQKPSRDICQRGTSLTIQCQVDSQVTMMFWYRQQPGQSLTLIATANQGSEATYESGFVIDKFPISRPNLTFSTLTVSNMSPEDSSIYLCSVNPRGTGQETQYFGPGTRLLVL.

The gene calls are TRBV28 and TRBJ2-1; the match to TRBD1 covers 8 bases. The CDR3 is 15 amino acids. V shed 6 bases, J shed 2 bases, and the junction held 6 bases outside the gene matches. Per the germline V gene, CDR1 is MDHEN and CDR2 is SYDVKM. The CDR3 coding sequence is TGTGCCAGCAGCGACAGGGGTTTCACCTACAATGAGCAGTTCTTC. As protein: CASSDRGFTYNEQFF.

V gene TRBV7-2 combines with J gene TRBJ2-1; TRBD2 matches 7 bases. Germline CDR1 SGHTA, CDR2 FQGNSA. Trimming took 0 bases from V and 6 from J; bases not matched to a gene: 2. The CDR3 length is 14 residues. CDR3 amino acids: CASSLAAGSNEQFF. The CDR3 DNA reads as TGTGCCAGCAGCTTAGCAGCGGGGAGCAATGAGCAGTTCTTC.

This clonotype was picked up many times. DNA of the CDR3: TGCAGTGCTAGCACAGGGGGTTCCGGCAATCAGCCCCAGCATTTT. Encoded protein: CSASTGGSGNQPQHF. V and J are TRBV20-1 and TRBJ1-5, with TRBD1 identical over 8 bases. Germline loops: CDR1 DFQATT, CDR2 SNEGSKA (reference sequence). This CDR3 comprises 15 residues. The ends lost 3 bases at V and 2 bases at J; junction bases unmatched: 6.